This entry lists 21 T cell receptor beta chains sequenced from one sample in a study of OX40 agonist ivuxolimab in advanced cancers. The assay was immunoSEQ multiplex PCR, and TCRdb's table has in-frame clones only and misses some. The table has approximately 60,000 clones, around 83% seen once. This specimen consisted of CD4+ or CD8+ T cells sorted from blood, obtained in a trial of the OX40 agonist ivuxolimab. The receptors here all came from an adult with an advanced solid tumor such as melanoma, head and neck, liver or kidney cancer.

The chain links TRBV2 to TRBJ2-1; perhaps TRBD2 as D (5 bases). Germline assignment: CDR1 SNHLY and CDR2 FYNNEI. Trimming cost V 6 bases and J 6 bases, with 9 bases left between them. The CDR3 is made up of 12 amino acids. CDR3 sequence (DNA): TGTGCCAGCAGGGAGGACGGCAATGAGCAGTTCTTC. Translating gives CASREDGNEQFF.

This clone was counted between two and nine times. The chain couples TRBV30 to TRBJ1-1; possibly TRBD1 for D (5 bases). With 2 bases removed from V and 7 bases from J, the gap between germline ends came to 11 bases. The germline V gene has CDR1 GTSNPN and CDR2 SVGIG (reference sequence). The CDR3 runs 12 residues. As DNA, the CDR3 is TGTGCCTGGAGTCCCCGGGGGGATGAAGCTTTCTTT. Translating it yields CAWSPRGDEAFF.

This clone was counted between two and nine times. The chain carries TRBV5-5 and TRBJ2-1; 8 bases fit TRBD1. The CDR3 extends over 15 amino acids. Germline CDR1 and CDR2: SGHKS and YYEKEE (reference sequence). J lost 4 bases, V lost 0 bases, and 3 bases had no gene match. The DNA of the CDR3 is TGTGCCAGCAGCTTGGGACAGGGGAAGTACAATGAGCAGTTCTTC. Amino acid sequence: CASSLGQGKYNEQFF.

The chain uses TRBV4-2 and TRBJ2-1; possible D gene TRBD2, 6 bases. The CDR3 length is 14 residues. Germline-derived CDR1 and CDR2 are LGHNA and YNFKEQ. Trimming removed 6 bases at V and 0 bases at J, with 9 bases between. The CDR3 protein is CASRGGRSYNEQFF. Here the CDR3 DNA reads TGTGCCAGCAGGGGAGGCCGCTCCTACAATGAGCAGTTCTTC.

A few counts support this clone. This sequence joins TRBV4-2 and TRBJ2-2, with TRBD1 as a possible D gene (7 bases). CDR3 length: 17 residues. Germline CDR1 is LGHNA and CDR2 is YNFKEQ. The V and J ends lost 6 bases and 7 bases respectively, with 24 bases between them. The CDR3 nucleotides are TGTGCCAGCAGGGTGATTTCAGGGGGGTTTCATGGCGGGGAGCTGTTTTTT. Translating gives CASRVISGGFHGGELFF.

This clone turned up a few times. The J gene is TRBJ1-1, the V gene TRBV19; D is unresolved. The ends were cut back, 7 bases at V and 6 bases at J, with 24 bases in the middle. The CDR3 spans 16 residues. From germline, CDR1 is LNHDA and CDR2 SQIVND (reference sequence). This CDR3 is CASNDDRRNSGAEAFF. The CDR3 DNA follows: TGTGCCAGTAACGATGACCGCCGGAATTCTGGCGCTGAAGCTTTCTTT.

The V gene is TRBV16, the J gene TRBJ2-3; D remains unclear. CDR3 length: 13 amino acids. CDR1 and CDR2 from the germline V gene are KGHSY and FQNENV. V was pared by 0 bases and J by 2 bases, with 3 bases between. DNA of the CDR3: TGTGCCAGCAGCCAATCGGTCACAGATACGCAGTATTTT. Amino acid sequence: CASSQSVTDTQYF.

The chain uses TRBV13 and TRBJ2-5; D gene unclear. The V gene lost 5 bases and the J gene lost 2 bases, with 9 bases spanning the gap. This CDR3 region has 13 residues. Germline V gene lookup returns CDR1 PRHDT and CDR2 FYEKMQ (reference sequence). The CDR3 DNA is TGTGCCAGCAGCCCCCGTGGGCAAGAGACCCAGTACTTC. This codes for CASSPRGQETQYF.

CDR3 region: CASSRGTDPSYEQYF. CDR3 in DNA: TGTGCCAGCAGCCGAGGGACGGATCCCTCCTACGAGCAGTACTTC. The chain is built from TRBV6-4 and TRBJ2-7; D is perhaps TRBD1 or TRBD2 (5 bases each). Trimming stripped 6 bases from V and 0 bases from J, with 15 bases between. Germline lookup yields CDR1 MRHNA and CDR2 SNTAGT. The CDR3 is 15 amino acids.

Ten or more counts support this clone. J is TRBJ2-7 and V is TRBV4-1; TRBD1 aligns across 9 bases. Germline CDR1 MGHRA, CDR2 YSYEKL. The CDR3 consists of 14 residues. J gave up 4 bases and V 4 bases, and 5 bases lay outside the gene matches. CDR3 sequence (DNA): TGCGCCAGCAGCCGACCGGGACAGGGATACGAGCAGTACTTC. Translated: CASSRPGQGYEQYF.

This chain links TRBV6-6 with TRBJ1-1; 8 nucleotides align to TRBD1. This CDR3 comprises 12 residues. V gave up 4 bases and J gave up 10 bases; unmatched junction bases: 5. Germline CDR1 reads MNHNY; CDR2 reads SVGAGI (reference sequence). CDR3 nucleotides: TGTGCCAGCAGTTCACGACAGGGGCGAGCTTTCTTT. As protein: CASSSRQGRAFF.

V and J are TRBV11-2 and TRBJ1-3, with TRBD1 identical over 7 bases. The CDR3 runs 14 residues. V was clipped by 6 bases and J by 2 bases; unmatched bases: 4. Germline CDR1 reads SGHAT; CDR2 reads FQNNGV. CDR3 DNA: TGTGCCAGCAGTCAAGACAGGGCTGGAAACACCATATATTTT. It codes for CASSQDRAGNTIYF.

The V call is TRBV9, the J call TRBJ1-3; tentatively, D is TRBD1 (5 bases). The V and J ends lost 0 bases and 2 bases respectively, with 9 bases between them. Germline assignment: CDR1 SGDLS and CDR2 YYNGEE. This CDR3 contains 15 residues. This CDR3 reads CASSVVGVAGNTIYF. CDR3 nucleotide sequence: TGTGCCAGCAGCGTAGTGGGGGTAGCTGGAAACACCATATATTTT.

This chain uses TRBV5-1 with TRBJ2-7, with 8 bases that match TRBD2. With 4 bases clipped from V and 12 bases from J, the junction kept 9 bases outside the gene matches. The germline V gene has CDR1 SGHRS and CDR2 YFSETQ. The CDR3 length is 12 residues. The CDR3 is CASSPGGEAVYF. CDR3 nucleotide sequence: TGCGCCAGCAGCCCGGGAGGGGAGGCCGTGTACTTC.

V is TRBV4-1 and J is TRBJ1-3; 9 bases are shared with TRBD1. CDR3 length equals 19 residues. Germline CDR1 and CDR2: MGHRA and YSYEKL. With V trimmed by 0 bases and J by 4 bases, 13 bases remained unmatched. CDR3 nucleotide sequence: TGCGCCAGCAGCCAAGATGGGGTACCGACAGGGGGTTACGGAAACACCATATATTTT. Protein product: CASSQDGVPTGGYGNTIYF.

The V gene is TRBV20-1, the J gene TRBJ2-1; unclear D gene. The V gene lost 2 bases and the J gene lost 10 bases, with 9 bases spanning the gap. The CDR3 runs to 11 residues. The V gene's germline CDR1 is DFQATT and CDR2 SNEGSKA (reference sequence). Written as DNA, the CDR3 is TGCAGTGCTAGACCTCTGGGGGAGCAGTTCTTC. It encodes CSARPLGEQFF.

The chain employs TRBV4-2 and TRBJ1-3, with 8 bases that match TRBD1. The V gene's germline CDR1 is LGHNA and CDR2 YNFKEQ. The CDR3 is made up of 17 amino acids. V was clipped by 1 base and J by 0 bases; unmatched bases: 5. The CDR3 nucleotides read TGTGCCAGCAGCCAAGGAGCAGGGGGCAGCTCTGGAAACACCATATATTTT. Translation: CASSQGAGGSSGNTIYF.

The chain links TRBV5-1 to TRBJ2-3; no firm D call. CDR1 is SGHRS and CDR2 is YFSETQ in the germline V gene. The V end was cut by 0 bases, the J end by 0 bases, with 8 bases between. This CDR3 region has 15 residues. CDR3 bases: TGCGCCAGCAGCTTGGATGGGCCTAGCACAGATACGCAGTATTTT. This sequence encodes CASSLDGPSTDTQYF.

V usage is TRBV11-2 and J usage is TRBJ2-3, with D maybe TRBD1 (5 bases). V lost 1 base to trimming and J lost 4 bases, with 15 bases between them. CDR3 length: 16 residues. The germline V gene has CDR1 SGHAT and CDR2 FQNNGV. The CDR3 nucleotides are TGTGCCAGCAGCTTAGTGGGCAGTCTGGGGCCAGATACGCAGTATTTT. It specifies CASSLVGSLGPDTQYF. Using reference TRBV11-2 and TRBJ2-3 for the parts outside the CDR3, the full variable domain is EAGVAQSPRYKIIEKRQSVAFWCNPISGHATLYWYQQILGQGPKLLIQFQNNGVVDDSQLPKDRFSAERLKGVDSTLKIQPAKLEDSAVYLCASSLVGSLGPDTQYFGPGTRLTVL.

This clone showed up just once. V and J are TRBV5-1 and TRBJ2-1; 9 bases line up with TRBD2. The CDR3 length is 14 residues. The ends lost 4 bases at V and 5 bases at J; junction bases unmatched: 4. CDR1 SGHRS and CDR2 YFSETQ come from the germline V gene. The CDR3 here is CASSTLAGDNEQFF. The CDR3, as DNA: TGCGCCAGCAGCACCTTAGCGGGGGACAATGAGCAGTTCTTC.

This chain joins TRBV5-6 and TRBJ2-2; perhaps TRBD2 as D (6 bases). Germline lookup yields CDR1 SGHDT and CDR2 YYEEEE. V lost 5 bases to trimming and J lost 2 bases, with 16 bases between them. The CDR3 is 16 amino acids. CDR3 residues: CASSPLSGLNTGELFF. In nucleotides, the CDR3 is TGTGCCAGCAGTCCCCTAAGCGGGCTTAACACCGGGGAGCTGTTTTTT.